This T cell receptor (beta chain) originates from a study of cytotoxic CD8 clonotypes in ibrutinib-treated CLL. On the study more broadly: Once treatment had gone on for a median of roughly eleven months, range 6 to 36, response samples were drawn.

Genomic DNA (around 2 micrograms) was obtained from cryopreserved PBMCs for construction of TCR beta libraries. This clone was found a few times. Its antigen is not identified. Whole-study results and caveats: Sustained-remission and progressing patients were not sampled at matched times. Ibrutinib response saw clonality rise, and progression saw it return toward baseline.

Only in-frame clones appear in the TCRdb table, and some are missing; sequencing was by immunoSEQ multiplex PCR. Of approximately 47,000 clones listed, around 52% were seen once; the top ten hold around 30%. This receptor was obtained from a human donor with chronic lymphocytic leukemia. The sample was PBMCs, taken after 24 months of ibrutinib treatment.

This CDR3 reads CASSNLGRGTEAFF. CDR3 DNA sequence: TGTGCCAGCAGCAATCTGGGCAGGGGGACTGAAGCTTTCTTT. The V gene is TRBV2, the J gene TRBJ1-1; TRBD1 aligns across 7 bases. Germline trimming cut 6 bases from V and 5 bases from J; bases unmatched to any gene: 9. The CDR3 sequence is 14 residues long. The germline V gene has CDR1 SNHLY and CDR2 FYNNEI.